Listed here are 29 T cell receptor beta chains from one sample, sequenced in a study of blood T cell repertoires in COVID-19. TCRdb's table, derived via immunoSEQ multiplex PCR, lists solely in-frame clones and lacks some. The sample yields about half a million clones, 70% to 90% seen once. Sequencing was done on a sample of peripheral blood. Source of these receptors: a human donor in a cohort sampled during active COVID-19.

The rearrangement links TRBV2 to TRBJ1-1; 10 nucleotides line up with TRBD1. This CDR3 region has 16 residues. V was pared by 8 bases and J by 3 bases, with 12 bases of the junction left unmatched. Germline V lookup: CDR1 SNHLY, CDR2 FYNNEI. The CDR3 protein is CASGTYRTGGDTEAFF. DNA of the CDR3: TGTGCCAGCGGTACATACCGGACAGGGGGGGACACTGAAGCTTTCTTT.

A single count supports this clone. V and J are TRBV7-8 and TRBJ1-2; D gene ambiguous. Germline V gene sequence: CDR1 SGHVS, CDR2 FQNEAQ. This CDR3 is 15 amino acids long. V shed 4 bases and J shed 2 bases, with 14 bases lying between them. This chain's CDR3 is CASSSDSNPNYGYTF. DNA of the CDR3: TGTGCCAGCAGCTCGGACTCAAACCCAAACTATGGCTACACCTTC. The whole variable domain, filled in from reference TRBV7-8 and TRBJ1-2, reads GAGVSQSPRYKVAKRGQDVALRCDPISGHVSLFWYQQALGQGPEFLTYFQNEAQLDKSGLPSDRFFAERPEGSVSTLKIQRTQQEDSAVYLCASSSDSNPNYGYTFGSGTRLTVV.

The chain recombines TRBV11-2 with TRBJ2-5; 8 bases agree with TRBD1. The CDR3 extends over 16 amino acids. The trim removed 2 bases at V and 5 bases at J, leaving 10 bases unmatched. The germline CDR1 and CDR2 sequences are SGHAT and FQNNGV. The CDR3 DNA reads TGTGCCAGCAGCTTACTCGACAGGGGCCATGTGGAGACCCAGTACTTC. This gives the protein CASSLLDRGHVETQYF.

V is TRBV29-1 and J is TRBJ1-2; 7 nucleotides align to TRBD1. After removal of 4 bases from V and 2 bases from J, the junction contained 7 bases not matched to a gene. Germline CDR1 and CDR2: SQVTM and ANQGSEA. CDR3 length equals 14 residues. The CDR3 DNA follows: TGCAGCGTTGGGGACAGCGACCCAAACTATGGCTACACCTTC. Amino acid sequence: CSVGDSDPNYGYTF.

The CDR3 region is CAWNPGQGDEKLFF. The CDR3 DNA follows: TGTGCCTGGAACCCGGGACAGGGTGATGAAAAACTGTTTTTT. The rearrangement uses TRBV30 and TRBJ1-4, with TRBD1 identical over 9 bases. Germline CDR1 GTSNPN, CDR2 SVGIG (reference sequence). Trimming cost V 4 bases and J 6 bases; bases outside gene matches: 6. The CDR3 sequence is 14 residues long.

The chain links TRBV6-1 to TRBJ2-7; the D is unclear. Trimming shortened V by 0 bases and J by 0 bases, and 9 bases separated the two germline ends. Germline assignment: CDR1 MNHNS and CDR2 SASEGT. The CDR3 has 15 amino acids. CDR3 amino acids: CASSEALNPSYEQYF. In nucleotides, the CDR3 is TGTGCCAGCAGTGAAGCGCTAAACCCCTCCTACGAGCAGTACTTC.

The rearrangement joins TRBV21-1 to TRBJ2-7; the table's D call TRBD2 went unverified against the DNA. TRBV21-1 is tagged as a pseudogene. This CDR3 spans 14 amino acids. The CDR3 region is CASSKPLSSYEQYF. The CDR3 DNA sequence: TGTGCCAGCAGCAAACCCCTTAGCTCCTACGAGCAGTACTTC.

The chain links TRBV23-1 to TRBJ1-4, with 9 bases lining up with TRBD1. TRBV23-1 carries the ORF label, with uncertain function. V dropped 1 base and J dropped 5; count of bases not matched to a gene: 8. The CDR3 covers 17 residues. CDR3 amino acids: CASSQYLRDRENEKLFF. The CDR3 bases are TGCGCCAGCAGTCAATATCTCCGGGACAGGGAGAATGAAAAACTGTTTTTT.

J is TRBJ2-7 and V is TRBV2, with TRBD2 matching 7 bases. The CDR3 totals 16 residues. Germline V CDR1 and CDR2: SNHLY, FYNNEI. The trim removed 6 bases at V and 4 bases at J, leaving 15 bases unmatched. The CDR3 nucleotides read TGTGCCAGCAGGCCGGGCGGGACTAACCTTTTATACGAGCAGTACTTC. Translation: CASRPGGTNLLYEQYF. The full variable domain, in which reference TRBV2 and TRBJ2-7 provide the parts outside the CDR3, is EPEVTQTPSHQVTQMGQEVILRCVPISNHLYFYWYRQILGQKVEFLVSFYNNEISEKSEIFDDQFSVERPDGSNFTLKIRSTKLEDSAMYFCASRPGGTNLLYEQYFGPGTRLTVT.

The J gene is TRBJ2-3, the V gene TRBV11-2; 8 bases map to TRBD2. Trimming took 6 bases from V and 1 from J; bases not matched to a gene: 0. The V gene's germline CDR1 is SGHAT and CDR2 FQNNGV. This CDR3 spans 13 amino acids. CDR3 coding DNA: TGTGCCAGCAGACTAGCGGGCACAGATACGCAGTATTTT. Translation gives CASRLAGTDTQYF.

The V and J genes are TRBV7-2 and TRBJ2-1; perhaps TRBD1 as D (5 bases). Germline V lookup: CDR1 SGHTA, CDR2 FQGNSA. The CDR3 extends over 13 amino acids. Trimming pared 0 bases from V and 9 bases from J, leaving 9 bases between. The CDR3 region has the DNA TGTGCCAGCAGCTTAGCGTCACAGGTTGAGCAGTTCTTC. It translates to CASSLASQVEQFF.

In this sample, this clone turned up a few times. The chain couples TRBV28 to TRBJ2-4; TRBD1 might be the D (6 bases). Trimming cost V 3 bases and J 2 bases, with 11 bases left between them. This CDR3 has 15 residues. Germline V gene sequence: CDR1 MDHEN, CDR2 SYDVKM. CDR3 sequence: CASSFTGSTKNIQYF. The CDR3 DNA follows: TGTGCCAGCAGTTTTACAGGGTCGACCAAAAACATTCAGTACTTC. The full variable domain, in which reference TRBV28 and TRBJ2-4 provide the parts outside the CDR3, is DVKVTQSSRYLVKRTGEKVFLECVQDMDHENMFWYRQDPGLGLRLIYFSYDVKMKEKGDIPEGYSVSREKKERFSLILESASTNQTSMYLCASSFTGSTKNIQYFGAGTRLSVL.

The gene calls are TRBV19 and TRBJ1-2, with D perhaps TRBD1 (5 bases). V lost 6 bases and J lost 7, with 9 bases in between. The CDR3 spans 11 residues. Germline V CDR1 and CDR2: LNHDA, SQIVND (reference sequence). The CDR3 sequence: CASRLRAGYTF. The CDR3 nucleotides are TGTGCCAGTAGGCTCAGGGCTGGCTACACCTTC.

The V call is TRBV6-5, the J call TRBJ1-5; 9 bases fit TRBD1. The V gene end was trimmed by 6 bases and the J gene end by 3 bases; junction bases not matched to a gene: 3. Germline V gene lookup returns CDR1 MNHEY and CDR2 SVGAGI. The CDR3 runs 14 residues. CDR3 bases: TGTGCCAGCAGGACAGGGGGGGACAATCAGCCCCAGCATTTT. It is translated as CASRTGGDNQPQHF.

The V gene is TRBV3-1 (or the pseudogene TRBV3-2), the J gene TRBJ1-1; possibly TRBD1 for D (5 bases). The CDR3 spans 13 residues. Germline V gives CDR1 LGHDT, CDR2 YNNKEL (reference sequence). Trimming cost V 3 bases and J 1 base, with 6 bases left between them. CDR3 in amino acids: CASSQGRNTEAFF. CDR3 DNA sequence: TGTGCCAGCAGCCAGGGGCGGAACACTGAAGCTTTCTTT.

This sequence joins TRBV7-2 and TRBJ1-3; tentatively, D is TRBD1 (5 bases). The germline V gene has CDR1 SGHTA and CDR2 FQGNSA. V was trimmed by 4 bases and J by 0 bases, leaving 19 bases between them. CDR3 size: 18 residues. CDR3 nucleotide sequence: TGTGCCAGCAGCTCCTTCCATAAGGGGAAGAGCTCTGGAAACACCATATATTTT. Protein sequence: CASSSFHKGKSSGNTIYF.

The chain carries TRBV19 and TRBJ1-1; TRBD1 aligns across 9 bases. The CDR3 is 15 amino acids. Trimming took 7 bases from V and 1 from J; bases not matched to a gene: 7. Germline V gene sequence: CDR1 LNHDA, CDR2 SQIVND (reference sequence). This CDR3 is CASKRDREPNTEAFF. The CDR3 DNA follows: TGTGCCAGTAAACGGGACAGGGAACCGAACACTGAAGCTTTCTTT.

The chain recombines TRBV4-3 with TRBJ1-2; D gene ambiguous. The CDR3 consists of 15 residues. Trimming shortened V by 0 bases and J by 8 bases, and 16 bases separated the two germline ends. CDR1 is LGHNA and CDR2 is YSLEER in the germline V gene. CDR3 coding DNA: TGCGCCAGCAGCCAAGATAGCGCAGGATCAAGCGGCTACACCTTC. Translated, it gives CASSQDSAGSSGYTF.

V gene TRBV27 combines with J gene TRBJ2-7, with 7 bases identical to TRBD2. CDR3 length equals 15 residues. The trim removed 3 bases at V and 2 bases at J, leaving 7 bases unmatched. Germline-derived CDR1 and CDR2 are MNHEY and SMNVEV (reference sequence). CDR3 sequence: CASSLGGRGPYEQYF. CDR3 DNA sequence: TGTGCCAGCAGTTTGGGGGGGAGGGGCCCCTACGAGCAGTACTTC.

This CDR3 is CASSSSTGTGFSYEQYF. CDR3 coding DNA: TGTGCCAGCAGTTCTTCAACCGGGACAGGCTTCTCCTACGAGCAGTACTTC. The chain has TRBV28 and TRBJ2-7; 8 bases agree with TRBD1. V was clipped by 4 bases and J by 0 bases; unmatched bases: 11. Looked up from germline, CDR1 is MDHEN and CDR2 is SYDVKM. The CDR3 consists of 17 residues.

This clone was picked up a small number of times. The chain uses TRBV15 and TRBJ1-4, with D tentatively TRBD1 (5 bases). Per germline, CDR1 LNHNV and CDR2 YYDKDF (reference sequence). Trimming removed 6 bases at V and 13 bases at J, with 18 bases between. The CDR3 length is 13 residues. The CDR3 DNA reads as TGTGCCACCAGAAGGGCGTCGGGGGGACGACTGTTTTTT. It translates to CATRRASGGRLFF.

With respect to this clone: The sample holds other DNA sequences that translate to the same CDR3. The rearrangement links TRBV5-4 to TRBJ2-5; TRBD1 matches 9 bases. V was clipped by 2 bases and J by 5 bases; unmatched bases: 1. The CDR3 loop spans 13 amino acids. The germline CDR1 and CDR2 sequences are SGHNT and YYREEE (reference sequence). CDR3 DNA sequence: TGTGCCAGCAGCTTCACAGGGGGCGAGACCCAGTACTTC. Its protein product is CASSFTGGETQYF. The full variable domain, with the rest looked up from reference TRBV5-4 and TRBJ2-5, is ETGVTQSPTHLIKTRGQQVTLRCSSQSGHNTVSWYQQALGQGPQFIFQYYREEENGRGNFPPRFSGLQFPNYSSELNVNALELDDSALYLCASSFTGGETQYFGPGTRLLVL.

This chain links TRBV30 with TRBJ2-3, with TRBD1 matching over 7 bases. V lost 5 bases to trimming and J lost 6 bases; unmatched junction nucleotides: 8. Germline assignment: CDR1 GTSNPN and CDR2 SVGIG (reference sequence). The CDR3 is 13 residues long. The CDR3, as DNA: TGTGCCTGGTCCCGACCGACAGGGGATACGCAGTATTTT. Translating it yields CAWSRPTGDTQYF.

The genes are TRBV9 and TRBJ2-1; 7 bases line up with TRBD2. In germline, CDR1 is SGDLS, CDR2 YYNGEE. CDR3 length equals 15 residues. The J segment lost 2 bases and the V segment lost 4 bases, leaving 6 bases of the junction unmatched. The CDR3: CASSPTSETYNEQFF. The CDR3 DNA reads TGTGCCAGCAGCCCAACTAGCGAGACCTACAATGAGCAGTTCTTC.

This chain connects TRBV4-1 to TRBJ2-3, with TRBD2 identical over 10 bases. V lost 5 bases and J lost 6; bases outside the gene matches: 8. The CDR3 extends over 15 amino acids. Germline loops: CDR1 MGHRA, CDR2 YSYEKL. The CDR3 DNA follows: TGCGCCAGCAGCTCCCTCCTAGCGGGAGTCGATACGCAGTATTTT. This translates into CASSSLLAGVDTQYF.

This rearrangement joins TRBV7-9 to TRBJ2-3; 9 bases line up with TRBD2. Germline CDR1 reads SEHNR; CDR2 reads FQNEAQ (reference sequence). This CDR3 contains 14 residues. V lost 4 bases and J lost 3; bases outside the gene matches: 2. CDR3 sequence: CASSSSGATDTQYF. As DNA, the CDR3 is TGTGCCAGCAGCTCTAGCGGGGCAACAGATACGCAGTATTTT.

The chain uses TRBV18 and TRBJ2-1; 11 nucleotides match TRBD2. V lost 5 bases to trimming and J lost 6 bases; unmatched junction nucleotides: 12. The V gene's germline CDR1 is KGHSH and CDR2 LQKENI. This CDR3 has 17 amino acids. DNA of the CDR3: TGTGCCAGCTCATCCACTTTAGCGGGAGGGCCGAGCAATGAGCAGTTCTTC. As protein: CASSSTLAGGPSNEQFF. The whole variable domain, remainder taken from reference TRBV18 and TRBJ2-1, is NAGVMQNPRHLVRRRGQEARLRCSPMKGHSHVYWYRQLPEEGLKFMVYLQKENIIDESGMPKERFSAEFPKEGPSILRIQQVVRGDSAAYFCASSSTLAGGPSNEQFFGPGTRLTVL.

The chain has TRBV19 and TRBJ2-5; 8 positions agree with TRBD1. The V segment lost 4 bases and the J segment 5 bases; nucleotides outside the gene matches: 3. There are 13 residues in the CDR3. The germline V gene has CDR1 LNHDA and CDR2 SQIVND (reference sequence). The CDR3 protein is CASSTGGKETQYF. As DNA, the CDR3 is TGTGCCAGTAGTACAGGGGGCAAGGAGACCCAGTACTTC. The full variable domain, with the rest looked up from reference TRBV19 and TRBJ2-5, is DGGITQSPKYLFRKEGQNVTLSCEQNLNHDAMYWYRQDPGQGLRLIYYSQIVNDFQKGDIAEGYSVSREKKESFPLTVTSAQKNPTAFYLCASSTGGKETQYFGPGTRLLVL.

The CDR3 DNA is TGTGCCTGGCGGACAGGCGCCCTCGGGGAGCAGTACTTC. Translation gives CAWRTGALGEQYF. This chain connects TRBV30 to TRBJ2-7; the match to TRBD1 covers 7 bases. Germline-derived CDR1 and CDR2 are GTSNPN and SVGIG (reference sequence). The CDR3 is 13 amino acids. V dropped 5 bases and J dropped 7; count of bases not matched to a gene: 11.